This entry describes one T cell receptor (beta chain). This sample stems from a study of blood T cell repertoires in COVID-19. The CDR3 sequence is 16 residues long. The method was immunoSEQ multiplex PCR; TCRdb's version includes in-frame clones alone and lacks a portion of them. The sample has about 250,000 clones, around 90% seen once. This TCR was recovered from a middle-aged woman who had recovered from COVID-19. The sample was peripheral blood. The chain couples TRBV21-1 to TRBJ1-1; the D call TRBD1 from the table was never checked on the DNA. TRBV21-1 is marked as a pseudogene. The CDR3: CASSKGEDRPNTEAFF. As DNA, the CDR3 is TGTGCCAGCAGCAAAGGGGAAGACAGGCCGAACACTGAAGCTTTCTTT.